This T cell receptor (beta chain) originates from a study of blood T cell repertoires in COVID-19. This CDR3 region has 13 residues. Germline loops: CDR1 SQVTM, CDR2 ANQGSEA. In Cohort 3, a recovered donor had either two negative PCRs, clearance, or symptom resolution. In the original processing: It was from reference gene primer amplification that nucleated cell counts were estimated. Using immunoSEQ multiplex PCR, the repertoire was profiled, and TCRdb retains in-frame clones only, with some absent. V, J and clone size derive from that table, while D and trimming were established from the DNA sequence. The sample carries fewer than 300,000 clones, approximately 92% recorded once.

The chain links TRBV29-1 to TRBJ2-1; TRBD2 aligns across 7 bases. The specimen was PBMCs or T cells enriched from blood (not recorded which). This sequence was found in a young woman who had recovered from COVID-19. Here the CDR3 reads CRVASGILNEQFF. CDR3 bases: TGCAGGGTCGCAAGCGGGATTCTCAATGAGCAGTTCTTC.